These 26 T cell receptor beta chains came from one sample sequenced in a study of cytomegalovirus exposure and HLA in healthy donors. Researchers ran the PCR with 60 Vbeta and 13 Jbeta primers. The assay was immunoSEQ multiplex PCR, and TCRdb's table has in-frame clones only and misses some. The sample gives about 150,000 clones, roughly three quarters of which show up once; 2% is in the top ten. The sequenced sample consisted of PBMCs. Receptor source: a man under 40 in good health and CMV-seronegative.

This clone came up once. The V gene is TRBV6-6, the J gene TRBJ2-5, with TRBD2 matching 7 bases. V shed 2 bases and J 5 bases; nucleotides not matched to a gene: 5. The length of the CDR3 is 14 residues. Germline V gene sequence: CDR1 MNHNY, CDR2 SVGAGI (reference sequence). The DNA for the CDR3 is TGTGCCAGCAGTTACCCGGCCGGGGGGGAGACCCAGTACTTC. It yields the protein CASSYPAGGETQYF.

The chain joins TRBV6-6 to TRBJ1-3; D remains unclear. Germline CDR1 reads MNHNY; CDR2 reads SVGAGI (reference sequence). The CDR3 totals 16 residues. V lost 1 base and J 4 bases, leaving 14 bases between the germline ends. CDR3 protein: CASSYFPQDWGNTIYF. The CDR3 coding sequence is TGTGCCAGCAGTTACTTCCCCCAGGATTGGGGAAACACCATATATTTT.

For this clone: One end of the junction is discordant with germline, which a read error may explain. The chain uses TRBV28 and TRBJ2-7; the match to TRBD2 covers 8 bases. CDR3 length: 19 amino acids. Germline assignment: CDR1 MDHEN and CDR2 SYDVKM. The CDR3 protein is CASSLPVGATSGITYKQYF. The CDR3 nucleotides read TGTGCCAGCAGCCTACCGGTGGGTGCTACTAGCGGCATAACCTACAAGCAGTACTTC.

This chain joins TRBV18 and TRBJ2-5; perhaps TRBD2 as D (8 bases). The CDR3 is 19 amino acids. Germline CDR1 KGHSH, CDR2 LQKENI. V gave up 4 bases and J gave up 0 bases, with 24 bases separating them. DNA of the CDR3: TGTGCCAGCTCACTGATGACAGGGTTACTAGCGGTTGACCAAGAGACCCAGTACTTC. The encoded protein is CASSLMTGLLAVDQETQYF. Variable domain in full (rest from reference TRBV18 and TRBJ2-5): NAGVMQNPRHLVRRRGQEARLRCSPMKGHSHVYWYRQLPEEGLKFMVYLQKENIIDESGMPKERFSAEFPKEGPSILRIQQVVRGDSAAYFCASSLMTGLLAVDQETQYFGPGTRLLVL.

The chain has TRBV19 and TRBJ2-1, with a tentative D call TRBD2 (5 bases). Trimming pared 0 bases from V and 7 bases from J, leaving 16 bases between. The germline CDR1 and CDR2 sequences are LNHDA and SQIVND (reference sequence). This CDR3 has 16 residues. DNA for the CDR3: TGTGCCAGTAGTATAGAGAGCGGTCCCCTGGGGAATGAGCAGTTCTTC. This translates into CASSIESGPLGNEQFF.

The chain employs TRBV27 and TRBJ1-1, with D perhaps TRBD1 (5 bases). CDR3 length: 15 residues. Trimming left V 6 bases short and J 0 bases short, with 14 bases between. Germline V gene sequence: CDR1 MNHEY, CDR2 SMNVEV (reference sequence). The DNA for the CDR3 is TGTGCCAGCAGGCCGATGGCGGACATGAACACTGAAGCTTTCTTT. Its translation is CASRPMADMNTEAFF.

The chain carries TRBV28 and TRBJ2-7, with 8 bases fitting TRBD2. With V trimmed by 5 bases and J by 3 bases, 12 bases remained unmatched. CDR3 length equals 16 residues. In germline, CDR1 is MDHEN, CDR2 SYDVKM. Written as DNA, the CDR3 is TGTGCCAGCAGTCCCGCGTCAGCGGGAGACTTCTACGAGCAGTACTTC. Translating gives CASSPASAGDFYEQYF.

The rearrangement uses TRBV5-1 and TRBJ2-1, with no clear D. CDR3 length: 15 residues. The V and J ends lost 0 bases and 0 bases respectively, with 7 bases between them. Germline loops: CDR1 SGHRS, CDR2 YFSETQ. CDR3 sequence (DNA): TGCGCCAGCAGCTTGGTTGGTAGCTCCTACAATGAGCAGTTCTTC. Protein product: CASSLVGSSYNEQFF.

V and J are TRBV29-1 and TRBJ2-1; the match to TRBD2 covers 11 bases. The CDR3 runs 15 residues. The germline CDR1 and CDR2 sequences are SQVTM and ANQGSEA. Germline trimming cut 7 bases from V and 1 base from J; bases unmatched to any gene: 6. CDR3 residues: CSATTSGRSYNEQFF. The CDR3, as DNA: TGCAGCGCTACTACTAGCGGGAGATCCTACAATGAGCAGTTCTTC.

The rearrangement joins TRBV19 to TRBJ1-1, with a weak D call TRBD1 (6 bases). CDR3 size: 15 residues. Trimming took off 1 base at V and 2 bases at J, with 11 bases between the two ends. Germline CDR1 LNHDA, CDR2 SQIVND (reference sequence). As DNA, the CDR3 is TGTGCCAGTAGTATAGGGGGCAGGGGAAACACTGAAGCTTTCTTT. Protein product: CASSIGGRGNTEAFF.

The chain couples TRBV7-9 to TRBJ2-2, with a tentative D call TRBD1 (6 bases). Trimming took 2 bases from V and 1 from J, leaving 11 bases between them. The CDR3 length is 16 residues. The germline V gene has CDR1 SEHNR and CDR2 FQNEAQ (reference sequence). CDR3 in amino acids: CASSLPDRLNTGELFF. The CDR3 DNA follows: TGTGCCAGCAGCTTACCAGACAGGTTGAACACCGGGGAGCTGTTTTTT. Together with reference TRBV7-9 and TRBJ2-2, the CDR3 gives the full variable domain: DTGVSQNPRHKITKRGQNVTFRCDPISEHNRLYWYRQTLGQGPEFLTYFQNEAQLEKSRLLSDRFSAERPKGSFSTLEIQRTEQGDSAMYLCASSLPDRLNTGELFFGEGSRLTVL.

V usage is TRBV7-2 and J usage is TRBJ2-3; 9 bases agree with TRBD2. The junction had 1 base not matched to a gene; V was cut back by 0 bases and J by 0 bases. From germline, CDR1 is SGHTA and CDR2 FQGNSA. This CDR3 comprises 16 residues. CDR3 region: CASSLAAGGSTDTQYF. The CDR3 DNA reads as TGTGCCAGCAGCTTAGCGGCGGGAGGGAGCACAGATACGCAGTATTTT.

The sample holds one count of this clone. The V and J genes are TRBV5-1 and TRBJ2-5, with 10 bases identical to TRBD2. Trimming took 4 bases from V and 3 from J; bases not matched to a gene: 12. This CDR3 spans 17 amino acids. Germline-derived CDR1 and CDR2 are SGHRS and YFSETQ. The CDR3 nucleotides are TGCGCCAGCAGCCTAGACCCTCTAGCGGGAGCTAAAGAGACCCAGTACTTC. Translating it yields CASSLDPLAGAKETQYF.

CDR3 nucleotides: TGTGCCACCCAGGGTTTGAACACCGGGGAGCTGTTTTTT. It specifies CATQGLNTGELFF. J is TRBJ2-2 and V is TRBV25-1, with a possible D match to TRBD1 (5 bases). Looked up from germline, CDR1 is MGHDK and CDR2 is SYGVNS. The CDR3 consists of 13 residues. V gave up 10 bases and J gave up 1 base, with 10 bases separating them.

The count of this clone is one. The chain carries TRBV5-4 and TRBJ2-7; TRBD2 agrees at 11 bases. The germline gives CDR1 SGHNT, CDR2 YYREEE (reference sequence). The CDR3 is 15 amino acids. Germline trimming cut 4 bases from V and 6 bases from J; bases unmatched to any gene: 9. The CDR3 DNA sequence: TGTGCCAGCAGCGCGATAGCGGGAGGGGCCGGCGAGCAGTACTTC. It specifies CASSAIAGGAGEQYF.

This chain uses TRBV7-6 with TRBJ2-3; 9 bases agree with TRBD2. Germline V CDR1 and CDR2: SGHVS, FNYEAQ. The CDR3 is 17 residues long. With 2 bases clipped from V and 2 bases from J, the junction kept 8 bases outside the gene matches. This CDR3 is CASSLKLAGYVTDTQYF. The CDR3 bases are TGTGCCAGCAGCTTAAAGCTAGCGGGATATGTCACAGATACGCAGTATTTT.

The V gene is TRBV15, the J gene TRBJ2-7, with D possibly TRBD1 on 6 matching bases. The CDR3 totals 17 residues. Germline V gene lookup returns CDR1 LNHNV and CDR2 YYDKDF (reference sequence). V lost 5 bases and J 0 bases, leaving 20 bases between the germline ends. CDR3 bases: TGTGCCACCAGCGGGATTCGCCCACAGGGAACCTCCTACGAGCAGTACTTC. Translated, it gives CATSGIRPQGTSYEQYF.

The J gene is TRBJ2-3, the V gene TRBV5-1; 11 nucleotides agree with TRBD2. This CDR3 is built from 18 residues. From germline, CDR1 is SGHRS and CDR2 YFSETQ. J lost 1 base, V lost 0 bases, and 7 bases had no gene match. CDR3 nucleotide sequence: TGCGCCAGCAGCTTGGTAGCGGGAGGGCGAGGTGGCACAGATACGCAGTATTTT. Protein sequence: CASSLVAGGRGGTDTQYF. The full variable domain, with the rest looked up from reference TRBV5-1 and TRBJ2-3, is KAGVTQTPRYLIKTRGQQVTLSCSPISGHRSVSWYQQTPGQGLQFLFEYFSETQRNKGNFPGRFSGRQFSNSRSEMNVSTLELGDSALYLCASSLVAGGRGGTDTQYFGPGTRLTVL.

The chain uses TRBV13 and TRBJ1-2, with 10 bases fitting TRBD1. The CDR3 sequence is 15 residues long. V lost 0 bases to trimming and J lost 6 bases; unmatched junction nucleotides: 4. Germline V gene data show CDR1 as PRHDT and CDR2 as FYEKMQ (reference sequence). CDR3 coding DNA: TGTGCCAGCAGCTTAGGGACAGGGGGCGTCGATGGCTACACCTTC. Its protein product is CASSLGTGGVDGYTF.

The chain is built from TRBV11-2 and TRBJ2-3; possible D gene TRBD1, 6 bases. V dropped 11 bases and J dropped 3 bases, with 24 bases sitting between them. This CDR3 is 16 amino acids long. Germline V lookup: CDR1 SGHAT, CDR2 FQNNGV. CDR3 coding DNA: TGTGCCTCCCTTGAGCTAGTCGACCAGGGGACAGATACGCAGTATTTT. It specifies CASLELVDQGTDTQYF.

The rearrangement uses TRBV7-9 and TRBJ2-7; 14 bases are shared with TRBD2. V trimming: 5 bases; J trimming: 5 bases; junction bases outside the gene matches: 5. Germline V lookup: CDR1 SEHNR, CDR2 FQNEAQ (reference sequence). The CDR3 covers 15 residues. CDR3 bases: TGTGCCAGCAGCCCGGGACTAGCGGGAGACGACGAGCAGTACTTC. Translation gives CASSPGLAGDDEQYF.

The CDR3 bases are TGTGCCAGCAGTTTATCGTCAGGCAATCAGCCCCAGCATTTT. It yields the protein CASSLSSGNQPQHF. The rearrangement links TRBV27 to TRBJ1-5; D unresolved. V was pared by 0 bases and J by 2 bases, with 5 bases between. The CDR3 is 14 amino acids. CDR1 MNHEY and CDR2 SMNVEV come from the germline V gene (reference sequence).

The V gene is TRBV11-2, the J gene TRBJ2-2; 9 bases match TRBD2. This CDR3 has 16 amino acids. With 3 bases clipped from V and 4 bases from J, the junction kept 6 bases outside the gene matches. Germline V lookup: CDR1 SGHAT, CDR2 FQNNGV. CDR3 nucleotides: TGTGCCAGCAGCTTTAGCGGGAGTGCGGGCACCGGGGAGCTGTTTTTT. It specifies CASSFSGSAGTGELFF.

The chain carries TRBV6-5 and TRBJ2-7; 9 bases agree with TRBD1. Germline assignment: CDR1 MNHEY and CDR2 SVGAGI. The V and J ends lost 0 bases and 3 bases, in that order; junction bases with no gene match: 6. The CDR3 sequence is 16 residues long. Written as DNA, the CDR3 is TGTGCCAGCAGTTACTCAACCGGGACAGGGAACTACGAGCAGTACTTC. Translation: CASSYSTGTGNYEQYF.

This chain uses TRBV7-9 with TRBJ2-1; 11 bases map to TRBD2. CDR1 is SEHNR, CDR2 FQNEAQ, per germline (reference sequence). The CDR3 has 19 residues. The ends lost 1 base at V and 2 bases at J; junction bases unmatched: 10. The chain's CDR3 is CASSLGVKGTSGTYNEQFF. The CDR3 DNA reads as TGTGCCAGCAGCTTAGGGGTAAAGGGGACTAGCGGAACCTACAATGAGCAGTTCTTC.

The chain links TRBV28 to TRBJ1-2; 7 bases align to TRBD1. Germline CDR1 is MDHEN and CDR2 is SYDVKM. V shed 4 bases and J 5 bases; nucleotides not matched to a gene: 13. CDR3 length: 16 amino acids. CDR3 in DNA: TGTGCCAGCAGTTCTATGGCGAAGGGGGCGCGGTATGGCTACACCTTC. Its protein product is CASSSMAKGARYGYTF.